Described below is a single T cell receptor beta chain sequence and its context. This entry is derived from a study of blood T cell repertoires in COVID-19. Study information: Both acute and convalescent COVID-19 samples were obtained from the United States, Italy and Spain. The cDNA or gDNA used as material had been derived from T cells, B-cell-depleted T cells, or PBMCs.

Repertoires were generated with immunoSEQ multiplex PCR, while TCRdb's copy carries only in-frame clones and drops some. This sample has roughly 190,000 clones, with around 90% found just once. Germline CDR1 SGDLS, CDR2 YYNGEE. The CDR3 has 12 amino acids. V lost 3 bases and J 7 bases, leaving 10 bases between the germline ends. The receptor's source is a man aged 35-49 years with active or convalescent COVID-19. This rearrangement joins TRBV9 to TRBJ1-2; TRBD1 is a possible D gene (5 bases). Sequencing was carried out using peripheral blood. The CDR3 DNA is TGTGCCAGCAGCGCTCAGGGTAGTGGCTACACCTTC. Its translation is CASSAQGSGYTF.